Below, 5 T cell receptor beta chains from the same sample are listed, as sequenced in a study of T cells in Graves' hyperthyroidism and ophthalmopathy. Amplified TCR beta CDR3 regions came from RNA transcripts. The HTBI primer set served for first-round RT-PCR of the TCR CDR3. TCRdb independently ran MiXCR on the multiplex PCR reads; one entry per CDR3 protein. The sample consists of around 690,000 distinct CDR3 sequences, about 20% of them appearing once. The material sequenced was blood. These receptors all come from a man aged 25 to 45 with Graves' ophthalmopathy.

This clonotype occurred a few times. The V call is TRBV15, the J call TRBJ2-5, with D unresolved. Trimming took off 5 bases at V and 2 bases at J, with 12 bases between the two ends. The CDR3 is made up of 14 amino acids. The germline V gene encodes CDR1 LNHNV and CDR2 YYDKDF (reference sequence). DNA of the CDR3: TGTGCCACCAGCTCGCTTCAACTACAAGAGACCCAGTACTTC. This sequence encodes CATSSLQLQETQYF.

The chain carries TRBV3-1 and TRBJ2-5; D unclear. Germline-derived CDR1 and CDR2 are LGHDT and YNNKEL (reference sequence). V lost 2 bases to trimming and J lost 2 bases, with 6 bases between them. CDR3 length: 13 amino acids. This CDR3 is CASSQRIQETQYF. The CDR3 region has the DNA TGTGCCAGCAGCCAACGGATTCAAGAGACCCAGTACTTC.

Many counts were recorded for this clonotype. The gene calls are TRBV7-2 and TRBJ2-7; 12 nucleotides match TRBD2. V gave up 4 bases and J gave up 4 bases; unmatched junction bases: 5. The germline V gene encodes CDR1 SGHTA and CDR2 FQGNSA. The CDR3 is 15 residues long. In DNA, the CDR3 is TGTGCCAGCAGCTCCACTAGCGGGAGGCAGTACGAGCAGTACTTC. Translation: CASSSTSGRQYEQYF.

Only a few counts were recorded for this clonotype. This chain joins TRBV9 and TRBJ2-3; 10 bases agree with TRBD2. CDR1 and CDR2 (germline): SGDLS, YYNGEE. J lost 6 bases, V lost 6 bases, and 10 bases had no gene match. There are 15 residues in the CDR3. The CDR3 reads CASNKGLAVTDTQYF. In DNA form, the CDR3 reads TGTGCCAGCAACAAAGGACTAGCGGTTACGGATACGCAGTATTTT.

The V gene is TRBV5-1, the J gene TRBJ2-3; 12 bases are a match to TRBD2. The germline V gene encodes CDR1 SGHRS and CDR2 YFSETQ. The CDR3 length is 17 residues. Trimming at V came to 0 bases and at J to 7 bases, leaving 9 bases not matched to a gene. The DNA of the CDR3 is TGCGCCAGCAGCTTGGTTGGGAGACTAGCGGGAGCCCATACGCAGTATTTT. This codes for CASSLVGRLAGAHTQYF.